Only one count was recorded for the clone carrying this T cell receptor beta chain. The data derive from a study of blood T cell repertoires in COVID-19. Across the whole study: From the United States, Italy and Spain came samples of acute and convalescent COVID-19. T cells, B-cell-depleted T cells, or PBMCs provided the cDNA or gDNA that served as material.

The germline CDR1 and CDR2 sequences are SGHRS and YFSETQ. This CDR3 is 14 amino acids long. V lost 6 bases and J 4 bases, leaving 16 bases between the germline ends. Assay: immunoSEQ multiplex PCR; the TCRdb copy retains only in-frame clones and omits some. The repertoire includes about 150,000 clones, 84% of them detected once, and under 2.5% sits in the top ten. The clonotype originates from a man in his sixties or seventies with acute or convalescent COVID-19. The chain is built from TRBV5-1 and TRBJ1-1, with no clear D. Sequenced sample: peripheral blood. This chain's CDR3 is CASTDFGSGTEAFF. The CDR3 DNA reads TGCGCCAGCACCGATTTCGGGAGTGGCACTGAAGCTTTCTTT.